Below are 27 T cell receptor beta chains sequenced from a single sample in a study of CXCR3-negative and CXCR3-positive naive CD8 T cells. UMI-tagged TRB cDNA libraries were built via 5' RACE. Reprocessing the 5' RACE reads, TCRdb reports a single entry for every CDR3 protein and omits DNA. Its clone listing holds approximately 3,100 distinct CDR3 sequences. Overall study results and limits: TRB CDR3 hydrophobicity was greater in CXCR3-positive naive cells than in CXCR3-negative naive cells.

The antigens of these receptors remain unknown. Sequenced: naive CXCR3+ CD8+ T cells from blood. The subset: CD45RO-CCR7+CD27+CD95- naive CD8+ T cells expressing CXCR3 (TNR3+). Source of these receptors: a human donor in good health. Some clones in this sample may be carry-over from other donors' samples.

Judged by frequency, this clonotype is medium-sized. CDR3 protein: CATSDKELSSYNEQFF. The chain employs TRBV24-1 and TRBJ2-1. CDR1 and CDR2 from the germline V gene are KGHDR and SFDVKD. This CDR3 has 16 residues.

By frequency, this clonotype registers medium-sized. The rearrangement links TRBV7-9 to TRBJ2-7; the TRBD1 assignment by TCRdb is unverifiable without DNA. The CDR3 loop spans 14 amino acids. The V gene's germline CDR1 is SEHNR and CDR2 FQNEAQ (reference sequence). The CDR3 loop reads CASSSGTAIHEQYF.

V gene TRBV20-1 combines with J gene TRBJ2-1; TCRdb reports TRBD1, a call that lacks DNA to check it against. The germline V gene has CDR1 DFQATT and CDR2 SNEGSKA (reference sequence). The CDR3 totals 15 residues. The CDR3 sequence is CSARDLGQSYNEQFF.

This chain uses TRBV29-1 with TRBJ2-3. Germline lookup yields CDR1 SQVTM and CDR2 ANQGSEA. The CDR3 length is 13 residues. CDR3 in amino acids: CSVLKEDTDTQYF.

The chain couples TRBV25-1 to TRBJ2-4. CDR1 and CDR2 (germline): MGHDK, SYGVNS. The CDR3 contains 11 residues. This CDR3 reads CASSESHIQYF.

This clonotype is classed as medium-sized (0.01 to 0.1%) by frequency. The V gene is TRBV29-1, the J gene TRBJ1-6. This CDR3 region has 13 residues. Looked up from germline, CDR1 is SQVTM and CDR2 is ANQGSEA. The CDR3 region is CSVEEGSNSPLHF.

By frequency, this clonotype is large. This CDR3 reads CASSVDGRPAYGYTF. This sequence joins TRBV9 and TRBJ1-2; TCRdb designates TRBD1, a call that cannot be tested without DNA. Per germline, CDR1 SGDLS and CDR2 YYNGEE. The CDR3 covers 15 residues.

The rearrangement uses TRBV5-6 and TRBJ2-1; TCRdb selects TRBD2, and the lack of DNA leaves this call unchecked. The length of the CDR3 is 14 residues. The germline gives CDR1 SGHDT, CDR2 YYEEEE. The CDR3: CASSLWLAVNEQFF.

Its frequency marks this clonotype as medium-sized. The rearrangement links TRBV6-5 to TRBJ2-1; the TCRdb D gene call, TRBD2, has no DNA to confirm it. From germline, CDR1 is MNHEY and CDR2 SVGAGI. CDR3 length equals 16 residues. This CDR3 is CASKLPGLAGGDEQFF.

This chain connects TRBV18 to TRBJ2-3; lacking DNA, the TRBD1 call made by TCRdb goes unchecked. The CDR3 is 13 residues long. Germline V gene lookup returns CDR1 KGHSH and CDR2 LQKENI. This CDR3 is CASSDTGADTQYF.

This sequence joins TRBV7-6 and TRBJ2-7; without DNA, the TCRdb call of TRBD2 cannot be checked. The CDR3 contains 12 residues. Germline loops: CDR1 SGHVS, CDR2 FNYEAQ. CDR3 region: CASSSSPYEQYF.

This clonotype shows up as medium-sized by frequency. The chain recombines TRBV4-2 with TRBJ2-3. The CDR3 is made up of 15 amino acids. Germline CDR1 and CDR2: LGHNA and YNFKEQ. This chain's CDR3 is CASSQLIGSTDTQYF.

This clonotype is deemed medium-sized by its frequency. This CDR3 is CASSQVTSGSHEQFF. This chain links TRBV14 with TRBJ2-1; the TRBD2 assignment by TCRdb is unverifiable without DNA. The CDR3 runs to 15 residues. Germline CDR1 reads SGHDN; CDR2 reads FVKESK.

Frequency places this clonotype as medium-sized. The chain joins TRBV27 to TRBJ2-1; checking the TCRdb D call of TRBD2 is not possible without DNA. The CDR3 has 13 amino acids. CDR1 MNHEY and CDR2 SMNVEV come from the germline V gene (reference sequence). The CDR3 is CASSFSLAEKQFF.

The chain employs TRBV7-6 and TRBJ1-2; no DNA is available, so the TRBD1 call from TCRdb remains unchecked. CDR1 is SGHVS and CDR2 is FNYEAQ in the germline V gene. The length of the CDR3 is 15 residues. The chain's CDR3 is CASSSLTGGSGGYTF.

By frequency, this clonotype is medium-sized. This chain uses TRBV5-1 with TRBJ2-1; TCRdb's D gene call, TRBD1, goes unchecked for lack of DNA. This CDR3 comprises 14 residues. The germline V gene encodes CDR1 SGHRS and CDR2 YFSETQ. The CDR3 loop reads CASSWGQGINEQFF.

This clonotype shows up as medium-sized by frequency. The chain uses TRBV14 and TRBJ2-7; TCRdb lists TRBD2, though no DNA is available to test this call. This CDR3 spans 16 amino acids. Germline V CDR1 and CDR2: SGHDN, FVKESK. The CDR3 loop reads CASSQKTSGEIYEQYF. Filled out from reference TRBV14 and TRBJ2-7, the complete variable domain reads EAGVTQFPSHSVIEKGQTVTLRCDPISGHDNLYWYRRVMGKEIKFLLHFVKESKQDESGMPNNRFLAERTGGTYSTLKVQPAELEDSGVYFCASSQKTSGEIYEQYFGPGTRLTVT.

The CDR3 loop is CASTHPIRDNQETQYF. J is TRBJ2-5 and V is TRBV23-1; TCRdb's D call, TRBD1, is unchecked because there is no DNA. TRBV23-1 falls under the ORF class, with uncertain function. The CDR3 length is 16 residues.

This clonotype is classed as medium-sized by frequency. CDR3 region: CASSQFSPGGYGYTF. J is TRBJ1-2 and V is TRBV4-3; the D gene TCRdb calls, TRBD1, cannot be checked with no DNA. Germline V gene data show CDR1 as LGHNA and CDR2 as YSLEER. The CDR3 length is 15 residues.

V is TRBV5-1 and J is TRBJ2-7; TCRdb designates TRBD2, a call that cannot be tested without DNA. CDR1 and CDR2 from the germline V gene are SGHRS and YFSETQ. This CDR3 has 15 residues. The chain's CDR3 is CASSFGTSGSYEQYF.

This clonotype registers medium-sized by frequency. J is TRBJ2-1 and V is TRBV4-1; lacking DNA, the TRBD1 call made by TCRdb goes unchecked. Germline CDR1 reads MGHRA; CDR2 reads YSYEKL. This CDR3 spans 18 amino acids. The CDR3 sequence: CASSQVGGSPKLNNEQFF.

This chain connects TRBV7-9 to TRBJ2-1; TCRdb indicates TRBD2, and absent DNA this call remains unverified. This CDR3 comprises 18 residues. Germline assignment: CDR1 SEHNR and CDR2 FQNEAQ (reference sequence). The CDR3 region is CASSLVVRDELSYNEQFF.

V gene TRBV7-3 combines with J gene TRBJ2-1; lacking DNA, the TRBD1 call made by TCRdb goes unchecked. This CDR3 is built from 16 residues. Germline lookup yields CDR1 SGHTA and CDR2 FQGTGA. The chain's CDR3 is CASSYRVRRKANEQFF.

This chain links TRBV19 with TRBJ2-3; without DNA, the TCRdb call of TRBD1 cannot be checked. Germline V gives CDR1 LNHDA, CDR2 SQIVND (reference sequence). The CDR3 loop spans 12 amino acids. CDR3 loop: CASSGTTDTQYF.

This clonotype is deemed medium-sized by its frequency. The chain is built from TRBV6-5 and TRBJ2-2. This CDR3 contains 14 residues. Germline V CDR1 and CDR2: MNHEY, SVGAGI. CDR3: CASSYGVDTGELFF.

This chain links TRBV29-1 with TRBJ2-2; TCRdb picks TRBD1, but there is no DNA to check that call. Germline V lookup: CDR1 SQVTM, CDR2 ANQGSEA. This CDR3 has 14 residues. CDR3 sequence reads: CSATDRGDTGELFF.

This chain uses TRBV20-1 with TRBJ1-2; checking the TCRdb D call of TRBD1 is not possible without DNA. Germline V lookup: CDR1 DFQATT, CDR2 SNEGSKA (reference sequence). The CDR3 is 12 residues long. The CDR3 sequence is CSVPMGDYGYTF.